This record looks at one TCR beta chain sequence and its context. The data stem from a study of blood T cell repertoires in COVID-19. In the study overall: From the United States, Italy and Spain came samples of acute and convalescent COVID-19. Nucleic acid was either cDNA or gDNA, and it came from T cells, B-cell-depleted T cells, or PBMCs.

CDR1 and CDR2 (germline): SNHLY, FYNNEI. This CDR3 spans 13 amino acids. V dropped 4 bases and J dropped 6 bases, with 11 bases sitting between them. Authors' processing steps: Reference gene primer amplification yielded estimated nucleated cell counts. Using immunoSEQ multiplex PCR, the repertoire was profiled, and TCRdb retains in-frame clones only, with some absent. That table gives V, J and clone size, and the DNA gave D and trimming. Of some 53,000 clones in the sample, about 91% were seen once. The chain recombines TRBV2 with TRBJ2-3, with D uncertain. The TCR sequence derives from a man in his sixties with active COVID-19. Sequencing was performed on peripheral blood. The chain's CDR3 is CASSVRLSDTQYF. The CDR3 DNA reads as TGTGCCAGCAGTGTAAGACTTTCCGATACGCAGTATTTT.